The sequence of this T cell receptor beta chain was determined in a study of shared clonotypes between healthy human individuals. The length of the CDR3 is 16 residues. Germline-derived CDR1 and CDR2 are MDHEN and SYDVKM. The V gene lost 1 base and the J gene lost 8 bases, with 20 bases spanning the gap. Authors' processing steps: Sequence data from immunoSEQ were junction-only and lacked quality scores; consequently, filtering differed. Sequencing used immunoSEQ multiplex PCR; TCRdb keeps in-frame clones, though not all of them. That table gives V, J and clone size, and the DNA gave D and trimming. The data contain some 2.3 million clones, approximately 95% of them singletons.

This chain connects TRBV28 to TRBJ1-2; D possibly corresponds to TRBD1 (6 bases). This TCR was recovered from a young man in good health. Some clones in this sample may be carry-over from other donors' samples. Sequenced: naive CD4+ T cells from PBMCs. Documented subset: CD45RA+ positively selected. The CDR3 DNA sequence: TGTGCCAGCAGTTTATCGGAGAGGGGGGGAGTGGGCGGCTACACCTTC. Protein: CASSLSERGGVGGYTF.